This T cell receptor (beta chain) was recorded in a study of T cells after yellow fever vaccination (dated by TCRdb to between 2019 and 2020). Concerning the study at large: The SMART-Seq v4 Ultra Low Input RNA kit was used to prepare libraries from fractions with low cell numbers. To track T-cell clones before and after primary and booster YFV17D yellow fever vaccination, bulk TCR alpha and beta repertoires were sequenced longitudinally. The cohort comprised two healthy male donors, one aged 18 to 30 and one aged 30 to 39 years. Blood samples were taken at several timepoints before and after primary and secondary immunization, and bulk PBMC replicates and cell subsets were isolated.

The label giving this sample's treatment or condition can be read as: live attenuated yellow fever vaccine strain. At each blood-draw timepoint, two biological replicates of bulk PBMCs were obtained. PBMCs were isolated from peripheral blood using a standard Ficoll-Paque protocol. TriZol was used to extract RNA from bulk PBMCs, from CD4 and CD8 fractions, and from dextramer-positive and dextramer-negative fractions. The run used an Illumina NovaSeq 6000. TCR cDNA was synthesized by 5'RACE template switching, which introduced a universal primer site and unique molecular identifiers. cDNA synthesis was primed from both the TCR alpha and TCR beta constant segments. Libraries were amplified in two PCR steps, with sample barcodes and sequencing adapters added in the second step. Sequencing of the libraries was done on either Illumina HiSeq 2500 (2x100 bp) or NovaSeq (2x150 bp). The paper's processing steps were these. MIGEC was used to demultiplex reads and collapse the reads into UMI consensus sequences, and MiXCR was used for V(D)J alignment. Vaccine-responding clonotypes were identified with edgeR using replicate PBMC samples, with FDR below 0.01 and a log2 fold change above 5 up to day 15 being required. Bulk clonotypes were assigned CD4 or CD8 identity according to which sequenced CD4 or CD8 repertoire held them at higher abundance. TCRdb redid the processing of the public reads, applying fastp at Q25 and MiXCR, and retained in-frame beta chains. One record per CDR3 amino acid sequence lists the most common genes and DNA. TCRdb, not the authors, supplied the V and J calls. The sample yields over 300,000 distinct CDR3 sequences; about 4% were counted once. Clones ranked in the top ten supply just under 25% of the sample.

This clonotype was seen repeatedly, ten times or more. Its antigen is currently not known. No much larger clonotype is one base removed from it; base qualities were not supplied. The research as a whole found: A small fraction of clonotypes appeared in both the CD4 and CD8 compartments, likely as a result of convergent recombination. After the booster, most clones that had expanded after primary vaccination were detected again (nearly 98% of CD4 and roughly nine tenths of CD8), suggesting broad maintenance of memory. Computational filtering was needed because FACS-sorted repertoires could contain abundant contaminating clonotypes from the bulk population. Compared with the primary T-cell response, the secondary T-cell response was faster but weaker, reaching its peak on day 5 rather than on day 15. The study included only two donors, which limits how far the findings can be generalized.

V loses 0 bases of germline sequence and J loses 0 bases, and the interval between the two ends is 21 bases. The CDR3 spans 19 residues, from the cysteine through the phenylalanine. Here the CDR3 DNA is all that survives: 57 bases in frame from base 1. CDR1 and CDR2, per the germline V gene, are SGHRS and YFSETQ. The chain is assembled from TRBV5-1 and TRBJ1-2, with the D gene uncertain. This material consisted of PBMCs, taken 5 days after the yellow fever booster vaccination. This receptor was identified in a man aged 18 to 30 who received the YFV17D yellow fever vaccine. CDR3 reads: CASSLVATSTLPSNYGYTF. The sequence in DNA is TGCGCCAGCAGCTTGGTTGCCACATCTACCTTACCCTCTAACTATGGCTACACCTTC.